Given below is one T cell receptor (beta chain) in context. This entry belongs to a study of patients and donors after allogeneic stem cell transplantation. V was shortened by 2 bases and J by 2 bases, with 7 bases between the two germline ends. CDR3 length: 15 residues. Germline V gene lookup returns CDR1 SGHNT and CDR2 YENEEA. TCRdb re-analysed the RT-PCR reads in MiXCR, keeping a single row per CDR3 protein. The sample has tens of thousands of distinct CDR3 sequences, approximately 5.2% seen once. The clonotype was recovered from a human donor who was either an allogeneic HSCT recipient or a stem cell or donor lymphocyte infusion donor (not recorded which). It is not recorded whose cells these are; they may come from a transplant donor. The sequenced sample was blood, either unsorted or a sorted T cell fraction (not recorded which). The rearrangement links TRBV11-3 to TRBJ2-6; the D call may be TRBD1 or TRBD2 (5 bases each). CDR3 sequence (DNA): TGTGCCAGCAGCTTATTGGGGGCTGGGGCCAACGTCCTGACTTTC. As protein: CASSLLGAGANVLTF.